The next 30 T cell receptor beta chains were all read from a single sample in a study of cytomegalovirus exposure and HLA in healthy donors. The PCR ran on 60 Vbeta and 13 Jbeta primers. Method: immunoSEQ multiplex PCR; TCRdb's copy keeps in-frame clones and lacks some. Of 100,000 to 150,000 clones listed, around 73% were seen once; the top ten hold around 9.9%. The sample comprised PBMCs. Every receptor here comes from a man younger than 45 in good health and CMV-seropositive.

V is TRBV19 and J is TRBJ2-7, with 11 bases identical to TRBD2. The CDR3 length is 19 residues. Per germline, CDR1 LNHDA and CDR2 SQIVND (reference sequence). Losses at the gene ends were 3 bases for V and 0 bases for J; bases not matched to a gene: 13. DNA of the CDR3: TGTGCCAGTAGTATGAAGTTGGGACTAGCGGCCCTGAGCTCCTACGAGCAGTACTTC. Its translation is CASSMKLGLAALSSYEQYF. Supplemented by reference TRBV19 and TRBJ2-7, the full variable domain reads DGGITQSPKYLFRKEGQNVTLSCEQNLNHDAMYWYRQDPGQGLRLIYYSQIVNDFQKGDIAEGYSVSREKKESFPLTVTSAQKNPTAFYLCASSMKLGLAALSSYEQYFGPGTRLTVT.

This clone was detected only a few times. The chain employs TRBV5-4 and TRBJ2-1; tentatively, D is TRBD2 (6 bases). The CDR3 sequence is 14 residues long. Germline V gene sequence: CDR1 SGHNT, CDR2 YYREEE (reference sequence). The V and J ends lost 7 bases and 5 bases respectively, with 16 bases between them. The CDR3 sequence: CASSLRGSHNEQFF. The CDR3 nucleotides are TGTGCCAGCTCCCTCCGGGGGTCTCACAATGAGCAGTTCTTC.

This clone occurred once. The chain employs TRBV27 and TRBJ2-5; D is possibly TRBD1 (6 bases). The CDR3 extends over 16 amino acids. With 4 bases removed from V and 2 bases from J, the gap between germline ends came to 17 bases. Germline lookup yields CDR1 MNHEY and CDR2 SMNVEV (reference sequence). CDR3 nucleotides: TGTGCCAGCAGTTCCGGCGCCAGGGGTAGTCAAGAGACCCAGTACTTC. It translates to CASSSGARGSQETQYF.

V usage is TRBV4-3 and J usage is TRBJ1-5, with D possibly matching TRBD1 (5 bases). Germline values: CDR1 LGHNA, CDR2 YSLEER. The CDR3 runs 14 residues. Trimming pared 1 base from V and 7 bases from J, leaving 11 bases between. This CDR3 is CASSQGAGGQPQHF. The CDR3 nucleotides are TGCGCCAGCAGCCAAGGGGCCGGGGGGCAGCCCCAGCATTTT.

V gene TRBV27 combines with J gene TRBJ1-1; the match to TRBD1 covers 7 bases. V dropped 5 bases and J dropped 10; count of bases not matched to a gene: 7. Germline V gene sequence: CDR1 MNHEY, CDR2 SMNVEV (reference sequence). The CDR3 extends over 12 amino acids. CDR3 in amino acids: CASSVRQGRAFF. The DNA for the CDR3 is TGTGCCAGCAGTGTCAGACAGGGACGAGCTTTCTTT.

The rearrangement links TRBV28 to TRBJ2-2, with 9 bases matching TRBD1. After removal of 5 bases from V and 8 bases from J, the junction contained 12 bases not matched to a gene. Germline CDR1 MDHEN, CDR2 SYDVKM. The CDR3 is 16 residues long. The CDR3 here is CASSTRTGARRGELFF. The CDR3, as DNA: TGTGCCAGCAGTACCAGGACAGGGGCTCGGAGGGGGGAGCTGTTTTTT.

The chain employs TRBV6-5 and TRBJ1-5; no clear D. This CDR3 spans 13 amino acids. The germline CDR1 and CDR2 sequences are MNHEY and SVGAGI. Trimming removed 2 bases at V and 7 bases at J, with 9 bases between. The CDR3 loop reads CASSYGRSQPQHF. The CDR3 DNA follows: TGTGCCAGCAGTTACGGGAGGTCGCAGCCCCAGCATTTT.

The chain has TRBV4-3 and TRBJ2-1; the D is unclear. V lost 3 bases and J lost 8, with 20 bases in between. Germline CDR1 is LGHNA and CDR2 is YSLEER. The CDR3 has 16 residues. CDR3 DNA sequence: TGCGCCAGCAGCCACCCTGCCTCCAGTAGCATCGATGAGCAGTTCTTC. The encoded protein is CASSHPASSSIDEQFF.

The V call is TRBV18, the J call TRBJ1-2; 10 nucleotides align to TRBD1. J gave up 4 bases and V 6 bases, and 8 bases lay outside the gene matches. The germline CDR1 and CDR2 sequences are KGHSH and LQKENI. The CDR3 spans 15 residues. The CDR3 DNA reads as TGTGCCAGCTCGATGAGGACAGGGGGTATCTATGGCTACACCTTC. Its translation: CASSMRTGGIYGYTF.

The gene calls are TRBV6-1 and TRBJ2-3, with D perhaps matching TRBD2 (6 bases). The CDR3 extends over 15 amino acids. V lost 5 bases and J 2 bases, leaving 14 bases between the germline ends. Germline V gene sequence: CDR1 MNHNS, CDR2 SASEGT. The CDR3 protein is CASSRSGTHTDTQYF. CDR3 nucleotides: TGTGCCAGCAGTAGGTCCGGGACTCACACAGATACGCAGTATTTT.

The chain links TRBV28 to TRBJ1-3, with D possibly matching TRBD1 (6 bases). Germline lookup yields CDR1 MDHEN and CDR2 SYDVKM. Trimming stripped 6 bases from V and 0 bases from J, with 12 bases between. The length of the CDR3 is 15 residues. The CDR3 here is CASRRTGYSGNTIYF. In nucleotides, the CDR3 is TGTGCCAGCAGGCGAACAGGGTACTCTGGAAACACCATATATTTT.

The chain is built from TRBV30 and TRBJ2-7, with D uncertain. V was cut by 0 bases and J by 3 bases, with 3 bases left in between. Per the germline V gene, CDR1 is GTSNPN and CDR2 is SVGIG (reference sequence). This CDR3 spans 11 amino acids. CDR3 in DNA: TGTGCCTGGAGTGTCAGCTACGAGCAGTACTTC. Its translation is CAWSVSYEQYF.

The chain combines TRBV9 with TRBJ1-1; 8 bases fit TRBD1. CDR1 and CDR2 from the germline V gene are SGDLS and YYNGEE. Germline trimming cut 5 bases from V and 5 bases from J; bases unmatched to any gene: 8. The length of the CDR3 is 14 residues. DNA of the CDR3: TGTGCCAGCAGTAGCCAAGACAGGGGAACTGAAGCTTTCTTT. It specifies CASSSQDRGTEAFF.

This clone occurred once. The V call is TRBV9, the J call TRBJ2-2; 8 nucleotides line up with TRBD1. The germline V gene has CDR1 SGDLS and CDR2 YYNGEE. V was pared by 2 bases and J by 4 bases, with 7 bases of the junction left unmatched. The CDR3 consists of 16 residues. In DNA form, the CDR3 reads TGTGCCAGCAGCGTTGACAGGGGTTCGGGCACCGGGGAGCTGTTTTTT. It is translated as CASSVDRGSGTGELFF.

The chain links TRBV11-2 to TRBJ1-6, with D hard to call. The germline gives CDR1 SGHAT, CDR2 FQNNGV. V was shortened by 5 bases and J by 7 bases, with 12 bases between the two germline ends. The CDR3 loop spans 14 amino acids. The CDR3 loop is CASSPIGGNSPLHF. The CDR3 DNA reads as TGTGCCAGCAGCCCTATCGGCGGCAATTCACCCCTCCACTTT.

This clone occurred once. The gene calls are TRBV7-6 and TRBJ1-1, with TRBD1 matching 8 bases. Germline V gives CDR1 SGHVS, CDR2 FNYEAQ. The CDR3 spans 15 residues. V gave up 5 bases and J gave up 0 bases; unmatched junction bases: 5. CDR3 region: CASSPRTGMNTEAFF. DNA of the CDR3: TGTGCCAGCAGCCCGCGGACAGGGATGAACACTGAAGCTTTCTTT. Looking up the rest from reference TRBV7-6 and TRBJ1-1 gives the full variable domain: GAGVSQSPRYKVTKRGQDVALRCDPISGHVSLYWYRQALGQGPEFLTYFNYEAQQDKSGLPNDRFSAERPEGSISTLTIQRTEQRDSAMYRCASSPRTGMNTEAFFGQGTRLTVV.

V is TRBV5-6 and J is TRBJ2-4; tentative D call: TRBD2 (6 bases). V was trimmed by 6 bases and J by 8 bases, leaving 15 bases between them. The length of the CDR3 is 13 residues. Germline V CDR1 and CDR2: SGHDT, YYEEEE. The DNA for the CDR3 is TGTGCCAGCAAGGACTATCCGGGTCACATTCAGTACTTC. Amino acid sequence: CASKDYPGHIQYF.

The rearrangement uses TRBV6-1 and TRBJ2-7; D is unclear. This CDR3 has 15 amino acids. With 6 bases removed from V and 5 bases from J, the gap between germline ends came to 20 bases. Germline V gives CDR1 MNHNS, CDR2 SASEGT. Written as DNA, the CDR3 is TGTGCCAGCAGCCTAAACCTTATTTCCACGGACGAGCAGTACTTC. It codes for CASSLNLISTDEQYF.

CDR3 sequence (DNA): TGTGCCAGCAGTGGTCGAGGGAGCCCCTACGAGCAGTACTTC. Protein product: CASSGRGSPYEQYF. The chain joins TRBV27 to TRBJ2-7, with D possibly matching TRBD2 (5 bases). Germline-derived CDR1 and CDR2 are MNHEY and SMNVEV (reference sequence). The V and J ends lost 5 bases and 2 bases respectively, with 13 bases between them. This CDR3 spans 14 amino acids.

The chain combines TRBV5-6 with TRBJ1-1; 9 bases line up with TRBD1. V dropped 0 bases and J dropped 0; count of bases not matched to a gene: 3. CDR1 is SGHDT, CDR2 YYEEEE, per germline. The CDR3 is 16 residues long. The CDR3 loop reads CASSLDGTGLNTEAFF. CDR3 nucleotides: TGTGCCAGCAGCTTGGATGGGACAGGGTTGAACACTGAAGCTTTCTTT. Looking up the rest from reference TRBV5-6 and TRBJ1-1 gives the full variable domain: DAGVTQSPTHLIKTRGQQVTLRCSPKSGHDTVSWYQQALGQGPQFIFQYYEEEERQRGNFPDRFSGHQFPNYSSELNVNALLLGDSALYLCASSLDGTGLNTEAFFGQGTRLTVV.

The V and J genes are TRBV7-9 and TRBJ2-1, with 8 bases identical to TRBD2. The ends lost 6 bases at V and 2 bases at J; junction bases unmatched: 6. There are 15 residues in the CDR3. Looked up from germline, CDR1 is SEHNR and CDR2 is FQNEAQ (reference sequence). The CDR3 spells CASSPTSDPYNEQFF. The CDR3 nucleotides are TGTGCCAGCAGTCCGACTAGCGACCCCTACAATGAGCAGTTCTTC.

This chain connects TRBV11-2 to TRBJ2-7; TRBD2 agrees at 12 bases. Looked up from germline, CDR1 is SGHAT and CDR2 is FQNNGV. V lost 5 bases, J lost 4 bases, and 9 bases stayed unmatched. This CDR3 is built from 16 residues. DNA of the CDR3: TGTGCCAGCAGCGCGGGGACTAGCGGGTCGGGGTACGAGCAGTACTTC. Translated, it gives CASSAGTSGSGYEQYF.

This chain uses TRBV18 with TRBJ2-5; 8 bases match TRBD2. The germline V gene encodes CDR1 KGHSH and CDR2 LQKENI. V was clipped by 5 bases and J by 6 bases; unmatched bases: 14. The CDR3 covers 16 residues. CDR3 DNA sequence: TGTGCCAGCTCATCTGTAGGGAGCGGGAGCGAAAAGACCCAGTACTTC. It specifies CASSSVGSGSEKTQYF.

The rearrangement uses TRBV25-1 and TRBJ1-3; possible D gene TRBD1, 6 bases. V gave up 3 bases and J gave up 0 bases, with 15 bases separating them. CDR1 and CDR2 from the germline V gene are MGHDK and SYGVNS. CDR3 length: 17 residues. CDR3 nucleotides: TGTGCCAGCAGTGACCTGACACCGACAGGCTCTGGAAACACCATATATTTT. Translation: CASSDLTPTGSGNTIYF.

The genes are TRBV19 and TRBJ1-5; D is ambiguous. Germline CDR1 reads LNHDA; CDR2 reads SQIVND (reference sequence). This CDR3 contains 11 residues. The germline V and J ends were trimmed by 1 base and 16 bases, with 11 bases remaining between them. CDR3 residues: CASSIAGSNHF. The CDR3 bases are TGTGCCAGTAGTATAGCAGGCTCCAATCATTTT. The entire variable domain, with the rest obtained from reference TRBV19 and TRBJ1-5, is as follows: DGGITQSPKYLFRKEGQNVTLSCEQNLNHDAMYWYRQDPGQGLRLIYYSQIVNDFQKGDIAEGYSVSREKKESFPLTVTSAQKNPTAFYLCASSIAGSNHFGDGTRLSIL.

J is TRBJ2-7 and V is TRBV27; 9 bases fit TRBD1. Germline assignment: CDR1 MNHEY and CDR2 SMNVEV (reference sequence). This CDR3 has 12 amino acids. After removal of 8 bases from V and 3 bases from J, the junction contained 2 bases not matched to a gene. Written as DNA, the CDR3 is TGTGCCAGCTCGGGACAGGGCTACGAGCAGTACTTC. This codes for CASSGQGYEQYF.

This clone showed up just once. This chain uses TRBV19 with TRBJ2-7; 8 positions match TRBD1. V was clipped by 4 bases and J by 4 bases; unmatched bases: 6. CDR3 length: 14 residues. Per the germline V gene, CDR1 is LNHDA and CDR2 is SQIVND (reference sequence). CDR3 loop: CASSTVQGAYEQYF. DNA for the CDR3: TGTGCCAGTAGTACTGTCCAGGGGGCGTACGAGCAGTACTTC.

The rearrangement joins TRBV9 to TRBJ2-2; 11 nucleotides line up with TRBD2. The CDR3 is made up of 17 amino acids. Germline lookup yields CDR1 SGDLS and CDR2 YYNGEE. Trimming cost V 0 bases and J 4 bases; bases outside gene matches: 5. This CDR3 is CASSVGLAGSSTGELFF. The CDR3 nucleotides are TGTGCCAGCAGCGTAGGACTAGCGGGGAGCTCCACCGGGGAGCTGTTTTTT.

The chain carries TRBV9 and TRBJ2-4, with unresolved D. V gave up 4 bases and J gave up 0 bases, with 11 bases separating them. This CDR3 region has 15 residues. Germline V gene sequence: CDR1 SGDLS, CDR2 YYNGEE. The CDR3 DNA reads TGTGCCAGCAGCCCATTGAGTACAGCCAAAAACATTCAGTACTTC. Protein: CASSPLSTAKNIQYF.

The J gene is TRBJ2-7, the V gene TRBV4-2, with TRBD1 as a possible D gene (5 bases). CDR3 length: 15 residues. Germline CDR1 is LGHNA and CDR2 is YNFKEQ. V was trimmed by 5 bases and J by 4 bases, leaving 18 bases between them. This CDR3 is CASSSMGLALYEQYF. In DNA, the CDR3 is TGTGCCAGCAGCTCAATGGGGCTCGCTCTGTACGAGCAGTACTTC.